This T cell receptor (beta chain) was recovered during a study of CD8 T cells in ankylosing spondylitis (dated by TCRdb to 2015 to 2018). For context, the study as a whole: The study profiled T cell receptor beta repertoires in healthy donors and ankylosing spondylitis patients to find disease-linked TCR variants. Peripheral blood samples were taken, and synovial fluid was additionally collected from ankylosing spondylitis patients. In total, the full study cohort was made up of over a hundred healthy donors and more than 20 ankylosing spondylitis patients.

This clonotype was seen ten or more times. The antigen this receptor binds is unknown. Base qualities are not recorded, but no much larger clone differs from it by a single base. Sequenced on an Illumina HiSeq 2500. Quantitative 5'-RACE with molecular barcodes was the method used to prepare the TCR beta libraries. Processing in the source paper ran as follows. A new computational method based on a probabilistic model of VDJ rearrangement was used to identify disease-linked TCR variants. In TCRdb, the public reads were trimmed at Q25 with fastp and aligned with MiXCR, with productive beta chains retained. Each entry merges the rows of one CDR3 protein and shows their most common DNA and genes. It is TCRdb's table, rather than the study itself, that gives the V and J calls and clone size. This sample comprises roughly 130,000 distinct CDR3 sequences, around 7% of them detected only once. The leading ten clones occupy 10% to 15% of the sample.

Results and caveats for the whole study, not just this receptor: Some of the motif variants had been reported before in the synovial fluid and blood of reactive arthritis patients, a finding that suggests common disease-initiation mechanisms. Blood from ankylosing spondylitis patients appeared to be characterized by a TCR beta motif composed of under 10 highly homologous amino acid variants. The disease-linked clones had a CD8+ phenotype and were found at relatively low frequencies in peripheral blood. The disease-linked clones were reported to be significantly enriched in matched synovial fluid samples from ankylosing spondylitis patients.

In the germline V gene, CDR1 corresponds to SGHTA and CDR2 to FQGNSA. From the cysteine up to the phenylalanine, the CDR3 has a length of 14 residues. This entry keeps only the CDR3 DNA: 42 bases, framed from base 1. V loses 2 bases of germline sequence and J loses 5 bases, and the interval between the two ends is 13 bases. The sample taken for sequencing was blood, either unsorted or a sorted T cell fraction (not recorded which). This chain joins TRBV7-2 to TRBJ2-7; perhaps TRBD1 is the D gene, with 5 bases matching. This TCR was sampled from a male donor with ankylosing spondylitis or in good health (not recorded which). The CDR3 protein: CASSLTGVAHEQYF. The sequence in DNA is TGTGCCAGCAGCTTAACAGGAGTGGCCCACGAGCAGTACTTC.